This TCR beta chain comes out of a study of early T cells in non-severe SARS-CoV-2 infection. Study details: The study sequenced bulk RNA from unsorted whole blood, with chains unpaired.

About this clonotype itself: Its specificity is not known.

General study findings and limits: Matching against VDJdb likely underestimated virus-specific expansions, favoring anti-spike CD8.

Unique molecular identifiers were attached to individual cDNA molecules. TCRdb processed the 5' RACE reads anew with MiXCR; each CDR3 protein has one entry. Among about 42,000 distinct CDR3 sequences listed, approximately 7.1% were seen once. The CDR3 spans 16 residues. The germline gives CDR1 LNHNV, CDR2 YYDKDF (reference sequence). V lost 5 bases and J lost 3, with 17 bases in between. The chain combines TRBV15 with TRBJ1-5; D is possibly TRBD1 (6 bases). The specimen was whole blood. The TCR comes from an adult who was a healthcare worker with PCR-confirmed SARS-CoV-2 infection or an uninfected control (not recorded which). The DNA for the CDR3 is TGTGCCACCAGCCCTGTTAGCAGGGGCTTCAATCAGCCCCAGCATTTT. Residues: CATSPVSRGFNQPQHF.